The sequence of this TCR beta chain was determined in a study of shared clonotypes between healthy human individuals. Across the whole study: Donors had three CD4 naive, three CD4 memory, two CD8 naive and one CD8 memory plate apiece. Study-wide results and caveats: Sharing across a handful of donors was seen in 4% to 5% of naive CD4 clonotypes. Estimated richness was generally greater in naive than memory subsets.

The CDR3 covers 13 residues. V was cut by 0 bases and J by 6 bases, with 7 bases left in between. CDR1 is SGDLS and CDR2 is YYNGEE in the germline V gene. Assay runs were performed at deep level. Sequencing used immunoSEQ multiplex PCR; TCRdb keeps in-frame clones, though not all of them. Of hundreds of thousands of clones listed, roughly 80% are singletons. For this clone: Its antigen remains unidentified.

Sequenced input: memory CD4+ T cells sorted from blood. Subset indicated: CD45RA-negative fraction. The sequence was collected from a man between 25 and 39 years old in good health. This rearrangement joins TRBV9 to TRBJ1-5; D is unclear. CDR3 amino acids: CASSVGEGQPQHF. The CDR3 DNA reads as TGTGCCAGCAGCGTAGGGGAGGGTCAGCCCCAGCATTTT.